This T cell receptor beta chain comes out of a study of CD8 T cells in Susac syndrome. Germline-derived CDR1 and CDR2 are SQVTM and ANQGSEA. The CDR3 is 13 residues long. Between the trimmed V and J ends, which lost 5 bases and 1 base, there was a span of 11 bases. From blood CD8+ and CD4+ T cells, the TCR beta chain was sequenced. In contrast to the negatively isolated CD8+ and CD4+ T cells, TEMRA cells were FACS-enriched. Random hexamers served to reverse transcribe roughly 0.5 to 1 ug RNA. TCR beta CDR3 was amplified by immunoSEQ multiplex PCR. This amplification extended across 54 Vbeta and 13 Jbeta segments. TCRdb recomputed calls from the immunoSEQ multiplex PCR reads with MiXCR, one row per CDR3 protein. The sample includes 180,000 or so distinct CDR3 sequences, around 94% of them seen just once.

V usage is TRBV29-1 and J usage is TRBJ1-1; maybe TRBD1 (5 bases). This receptor was identified in a human donor in good health. The material sequenced was CD4+ T cells from PBMCs. The CDR3 DNA reads TGCAGCGTTTTCTGGCAGGGGAACACTGAAGCTTTCTTT. The encoded protein is CSVFWQGNTEAFF.